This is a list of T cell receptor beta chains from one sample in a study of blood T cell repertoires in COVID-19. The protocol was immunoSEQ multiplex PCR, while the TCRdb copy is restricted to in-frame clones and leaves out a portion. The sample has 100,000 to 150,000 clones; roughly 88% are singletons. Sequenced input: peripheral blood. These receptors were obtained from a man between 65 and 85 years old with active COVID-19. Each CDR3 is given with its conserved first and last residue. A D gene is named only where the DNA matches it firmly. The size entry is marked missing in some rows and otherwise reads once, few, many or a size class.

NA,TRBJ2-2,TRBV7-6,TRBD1,TGTGCCAGCAGCTTATCAGGGGGAAGGTACACCGGGGAGCTGTTTTTT,CASSLSGGRYTGELFF
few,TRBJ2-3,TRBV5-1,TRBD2,TGCGCCAGCAGCTCCGGCGGGCTAGCGGCCACCCCTCCCACAGATACGCAGTATTTT,CASSSGGLAATPPTDTQYF
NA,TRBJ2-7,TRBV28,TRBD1,TGTGCCAGCAGAAGACAGGGGGGCTCCTACGAGCAGTACTTC,CASRRQGGSYEQYF
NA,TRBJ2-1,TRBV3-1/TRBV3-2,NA,TGTGCCAGCAGCCAAGAGGGCGAGCAGTTCTTC,CASSQEGEQFF
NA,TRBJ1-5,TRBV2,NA,TGTGCCAGCAGTGAAGCAGGCACAGGGCAAGGTTATAGCAATCAGCCCCAGCATTTT,CASSEAGTGQGYSNQPQHF
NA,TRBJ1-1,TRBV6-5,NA,TGTGCCAGCAAGAGCTACACTGAAGCTTTCTTT,CASKSYTEAFF
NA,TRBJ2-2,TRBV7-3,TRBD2,TGTGCCAGCAGTTACCCCGCGGGGGGGACCGGGGAGCTGTTTTTT,CASSYPAGGTGELFF
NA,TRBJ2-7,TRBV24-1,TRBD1,TGTGCCACCAGTGATTCCCGCCCGGGACAGCTTTACGAGCAGTACTTC,CATSDSRPGQLYEQYF
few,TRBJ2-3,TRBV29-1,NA,TGCAGCGTTCGCCTAGTTGGAGATACGCAGTATTTT,CSVRLVGDTQYF
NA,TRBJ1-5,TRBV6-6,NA,TGTGCCAGCAGTTATAGACAGCTTCATAGCAATCAGCCCCAGCATTTT,CASSYRQLHSNQPQHF
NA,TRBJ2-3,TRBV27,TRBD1,TGTGCCAGCAGTTTATCTCTCCAGCCCGGGACAGAGGCTTTT,CASSLSLQPGTEAF
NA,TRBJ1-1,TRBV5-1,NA,TGCGCCAGCAGCTCTGAAGGCCAAAGGGGGGGTGAAGCTTTCTTT,CASSSEGQRGGEAFF
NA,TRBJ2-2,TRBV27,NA,TGTGCCAGCAGTCCTCAGGGAGGGGAGCTGTTTTTT,CASSPQGGELFF
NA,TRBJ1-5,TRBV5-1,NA,TGCGCCAGCAGCTTGGACGGGGGTAATCAGCCCCAGCATTTT,CASSLDGGNQPQHF
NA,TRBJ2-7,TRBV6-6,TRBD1,TGTGCCAGCAGTAGAGGACAGGGGGCCTACGAGCAGTACTTC,CASSRGQGAYEQYF
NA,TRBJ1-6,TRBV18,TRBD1,TGTGCCAGCTCACCGACAGGGGGAAATTCACCCCTCCACTTT,CASSPTGGNSPLHF
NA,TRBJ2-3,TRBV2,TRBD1,TGTGCCAGTGTGGGACAGGCAGACACAGATACGCAGTATTTT,CASVGQADTDTQYF
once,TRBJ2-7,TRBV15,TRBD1,TGTGCCACCAGCAGCCGAACTCAGGGGACAGGTGTGAACTTC,CATSSRTQGTGVNF
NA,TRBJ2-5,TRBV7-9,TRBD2,TGTGCCAGCAGCTTAATAGCGGGTCAAGAGACCCAGTACTTC,CASSLIAGQETQYF
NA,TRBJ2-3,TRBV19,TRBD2,TGTGCCAGTAGTAAGGTCCCGGGACTAGCGGGAGTAACAGATACGCAGTATTTT,CASSKVPGLAGVTDTQYF
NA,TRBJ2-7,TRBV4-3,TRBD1,TGCGCCAGCAGCCGGATCCCGGGACAGGGGGTCTACGAGCAGTACTTC,CASSRIPGQGVYEQYF
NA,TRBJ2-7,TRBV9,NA,TGTGCCAGCAGCGTAGTGTCGGGGAACGAGCAGTACTTC,CASSVVSGNEQYF
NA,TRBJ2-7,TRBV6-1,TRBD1,TGTGCCAGCAGTGAAGATACCGCAGGGGGCTTCTACGAGCAGTACTTC,CASSEDTAGGFYEQYF
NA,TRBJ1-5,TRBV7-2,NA,TGTGCCAGCAGCCCAAGGGGTCAGCCCCAGCATTTT,CASSPRGQPQHF
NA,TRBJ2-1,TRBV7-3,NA,TGTGCCAGCAGCTGGGGGCTAGCGGCCTACAATGAGCAGTTCTTC,CASSWGLAAYNEQFF
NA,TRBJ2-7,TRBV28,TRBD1,TGTGCCAGCCTCCGGGACAGGGTTCGCCACGAGCAGTACTTC,CASLRDRVRHEQYF
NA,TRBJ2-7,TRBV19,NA,TGTGCCAGTAGGAGCAGGGCCACCGGTGGCGAGCAGTACTTC,CASRSRATGGEQYF
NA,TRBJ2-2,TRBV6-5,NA,TGTGCCAGCAGTTACTCTAGAAGTACCGGGGAGCTGTTTTTT,CASSYSRSTGELFF
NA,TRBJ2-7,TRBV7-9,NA,TGTGCCAGCAGCACTCGGGAGAGCTCCTACGAGCAGTACTTC,CASSTRESSYEQYF
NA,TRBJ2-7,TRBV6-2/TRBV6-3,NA,TGTGCCAGCAGTTACAATATATACGAGCAGTACTTC,CASSYNIYEQYF
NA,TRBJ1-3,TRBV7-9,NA,TGTGCCAGCAGCCCTGCAGGGGTGGGCAGAAACACCATATATTTT,CASSPAGVGRNTIYF
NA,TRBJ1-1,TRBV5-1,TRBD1,TGCGCCAGCAGCCGGGACAGGGGTGGAGGGGTGAACACTGAAGCTTTCTTT,CASSRDRGGGVNTEAFF